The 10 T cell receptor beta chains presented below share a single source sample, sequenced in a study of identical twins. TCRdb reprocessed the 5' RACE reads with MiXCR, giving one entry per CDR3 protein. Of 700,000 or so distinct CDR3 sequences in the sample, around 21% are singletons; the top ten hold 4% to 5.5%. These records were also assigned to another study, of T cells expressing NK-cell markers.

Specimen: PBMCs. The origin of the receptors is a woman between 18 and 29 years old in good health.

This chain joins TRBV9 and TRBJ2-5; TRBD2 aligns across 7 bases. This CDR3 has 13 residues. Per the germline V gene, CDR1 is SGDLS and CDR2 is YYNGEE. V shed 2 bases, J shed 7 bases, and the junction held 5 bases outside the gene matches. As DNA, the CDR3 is TGTGCCAGCAGCGTCCTCGGGGAGGGGACCCAGTACTTC. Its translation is CASSVLGEGTQYF. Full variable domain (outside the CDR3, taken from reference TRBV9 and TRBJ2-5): DSGVTQTPKHLITATGQRVTLRCSPRSGDLSVYWYQQSLDQGLQFLIQYYNGEERAKGNILERFSAQQFPDLHSELNLSSLELGDSALYFCASSVLGEGTQYFGPGTRLLVL.

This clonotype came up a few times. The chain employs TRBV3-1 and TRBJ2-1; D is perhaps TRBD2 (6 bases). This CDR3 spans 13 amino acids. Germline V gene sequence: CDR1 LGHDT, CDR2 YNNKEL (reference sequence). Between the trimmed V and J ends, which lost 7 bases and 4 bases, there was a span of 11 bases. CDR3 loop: CASTYSGYNEQFF. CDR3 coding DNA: TGTGCCAGCACCTATAGCGGATACAATGAGCAGTTCTTC.

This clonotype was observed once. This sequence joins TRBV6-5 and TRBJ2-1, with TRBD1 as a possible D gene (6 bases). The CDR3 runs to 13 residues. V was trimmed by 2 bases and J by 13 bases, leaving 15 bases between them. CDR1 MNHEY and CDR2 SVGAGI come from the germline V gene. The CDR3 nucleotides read TGTGCCAGCAGTTACCCACAGGGCCGCAAACAGTTCTTC. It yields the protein CASSYPQGRKQFF.

This CDR3 is CASSQEGRSGEQFF. The DNA for the CDR3 is TGCGCCAGCAGCCAAGAAGGGAGGTCGGGCGAGCAGTTCTTC. The chain uses TRBV4-3 and TRBJ2-1; TRBD2 is a possible D gene (6 bases). There are 14 residues in the CDR3. Trimming took 0 bases from V and 10 from J, leaving 13 bases between them. Germline loops: CDR1 LGHNA, CDR2 YSLEER.

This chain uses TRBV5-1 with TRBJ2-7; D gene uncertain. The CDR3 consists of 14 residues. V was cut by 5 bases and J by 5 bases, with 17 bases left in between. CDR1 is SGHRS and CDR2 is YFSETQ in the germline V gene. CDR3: CASRIGPLTDEQYF. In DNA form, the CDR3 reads TGCGCCAGCAGAATTGGCCCCCTAACAGACGAGCAGTACTTC. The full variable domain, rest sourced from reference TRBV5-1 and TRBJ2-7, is KAGVTQTPRYLIKTRGQQVTLSCSPISGHRSVSWYQQTPGQGLQFLFEYFSETQRNKGNFPGRFSGRQFSNSRSEMNVSTLELGDSALYLCASRIGPLTDEQYFGPGTRLTVT.

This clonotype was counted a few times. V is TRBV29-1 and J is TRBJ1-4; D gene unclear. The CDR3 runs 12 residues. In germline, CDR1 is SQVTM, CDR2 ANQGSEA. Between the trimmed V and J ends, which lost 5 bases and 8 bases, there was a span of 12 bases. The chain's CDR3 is CSVRRRNEKLFF. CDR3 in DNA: TGCAGCGTTCGGCGAAGGAACGAAAAACTGTTTTTT. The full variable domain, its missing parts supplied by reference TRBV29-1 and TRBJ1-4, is SAVISQKPSRDICQRGTSLTIQCQVDSQVTMMFWYRQQPGQSLTLIATANQGSEATYESGFVIDKFPISRPNLTFSTLTVSNMSPEDSSIYLCSVRRRNEKLFFGSGTQLSVL.

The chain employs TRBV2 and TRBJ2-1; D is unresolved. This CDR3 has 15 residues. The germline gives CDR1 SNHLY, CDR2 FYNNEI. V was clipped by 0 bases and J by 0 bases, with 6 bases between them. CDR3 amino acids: CASSEAMSSYNEQFF. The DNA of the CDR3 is TGTGCCAGCAGTGAAGCCATGAGCTCCTACAATGAGCAGTTCTTC.

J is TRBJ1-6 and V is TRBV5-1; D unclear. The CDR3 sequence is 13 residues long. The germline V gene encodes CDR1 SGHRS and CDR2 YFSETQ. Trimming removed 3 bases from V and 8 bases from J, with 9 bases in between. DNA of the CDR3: TGCGCCAGCAGCTGGATTGGTGATTCACCCCTCCACTTT. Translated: CASSWIGDSPLHF.

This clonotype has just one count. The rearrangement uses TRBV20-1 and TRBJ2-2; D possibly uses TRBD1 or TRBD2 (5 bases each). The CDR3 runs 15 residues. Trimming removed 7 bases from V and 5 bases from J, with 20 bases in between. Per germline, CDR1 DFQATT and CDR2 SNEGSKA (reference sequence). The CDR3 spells CSVNRGASHTGELFF. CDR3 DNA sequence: TGCAGTGTTAATAGGGGTGCTAGCCATACCGGGGAGCTGTTTTTT.

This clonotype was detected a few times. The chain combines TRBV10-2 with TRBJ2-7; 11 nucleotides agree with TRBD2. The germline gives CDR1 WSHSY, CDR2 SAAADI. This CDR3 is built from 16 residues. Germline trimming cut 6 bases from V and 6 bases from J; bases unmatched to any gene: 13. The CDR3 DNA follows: TGCGCCAGCAGGGCTAGACTAGCGGGAAAGGGCGTCGAGCAGTACTTC. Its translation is CASRARLAGKGVEQYF.